This TCR beta chain was identified during a study of blood T cell repertoires in COVID-19. Overall study: Donors in the United States, Italy and Spain gave samples during acute or convalescent COVID-19.

Assay: immunoSEQ multiplex PCR; the TCRdb copy retains only in-frame clones and omits some. The table has about 300,000 clones, around 80% seen once. In this sample, this clone turned up many times. The CDR3 loop spans 13 amino acids. Trimming removed 9 bases at V and 7 bases at J, with 16 bases between. Germline loops: CDR1 ENHRY, CDR2 SYGVKD. Sequenced sample: peripheral blood. The receptor's source is a woman aged 45-65 years with acute or convalescent COVID-19. This chain joins TRBV10-3 and TRBJ1-5; D remains unclear. The CDR3 loop is CAMWGGEGQPQHF. For the CDR3, the DNA is TGTGCCATGTGGGGAGGAGAAGGACAGCCCCAGCATTTT.